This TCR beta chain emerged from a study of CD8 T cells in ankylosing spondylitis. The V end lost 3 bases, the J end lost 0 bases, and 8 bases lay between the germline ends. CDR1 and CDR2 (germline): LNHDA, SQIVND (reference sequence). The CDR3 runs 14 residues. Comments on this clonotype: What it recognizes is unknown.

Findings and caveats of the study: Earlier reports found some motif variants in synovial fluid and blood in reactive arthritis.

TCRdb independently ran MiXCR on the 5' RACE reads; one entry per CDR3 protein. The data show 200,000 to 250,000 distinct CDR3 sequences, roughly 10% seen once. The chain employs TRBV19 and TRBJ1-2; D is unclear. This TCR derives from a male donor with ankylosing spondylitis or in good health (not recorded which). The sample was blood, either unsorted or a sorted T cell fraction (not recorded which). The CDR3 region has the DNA TGTGCCAGTAGTATTTCGGCAACTAACTATGGCTACACCTTC. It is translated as CASSISATNYGYTF.